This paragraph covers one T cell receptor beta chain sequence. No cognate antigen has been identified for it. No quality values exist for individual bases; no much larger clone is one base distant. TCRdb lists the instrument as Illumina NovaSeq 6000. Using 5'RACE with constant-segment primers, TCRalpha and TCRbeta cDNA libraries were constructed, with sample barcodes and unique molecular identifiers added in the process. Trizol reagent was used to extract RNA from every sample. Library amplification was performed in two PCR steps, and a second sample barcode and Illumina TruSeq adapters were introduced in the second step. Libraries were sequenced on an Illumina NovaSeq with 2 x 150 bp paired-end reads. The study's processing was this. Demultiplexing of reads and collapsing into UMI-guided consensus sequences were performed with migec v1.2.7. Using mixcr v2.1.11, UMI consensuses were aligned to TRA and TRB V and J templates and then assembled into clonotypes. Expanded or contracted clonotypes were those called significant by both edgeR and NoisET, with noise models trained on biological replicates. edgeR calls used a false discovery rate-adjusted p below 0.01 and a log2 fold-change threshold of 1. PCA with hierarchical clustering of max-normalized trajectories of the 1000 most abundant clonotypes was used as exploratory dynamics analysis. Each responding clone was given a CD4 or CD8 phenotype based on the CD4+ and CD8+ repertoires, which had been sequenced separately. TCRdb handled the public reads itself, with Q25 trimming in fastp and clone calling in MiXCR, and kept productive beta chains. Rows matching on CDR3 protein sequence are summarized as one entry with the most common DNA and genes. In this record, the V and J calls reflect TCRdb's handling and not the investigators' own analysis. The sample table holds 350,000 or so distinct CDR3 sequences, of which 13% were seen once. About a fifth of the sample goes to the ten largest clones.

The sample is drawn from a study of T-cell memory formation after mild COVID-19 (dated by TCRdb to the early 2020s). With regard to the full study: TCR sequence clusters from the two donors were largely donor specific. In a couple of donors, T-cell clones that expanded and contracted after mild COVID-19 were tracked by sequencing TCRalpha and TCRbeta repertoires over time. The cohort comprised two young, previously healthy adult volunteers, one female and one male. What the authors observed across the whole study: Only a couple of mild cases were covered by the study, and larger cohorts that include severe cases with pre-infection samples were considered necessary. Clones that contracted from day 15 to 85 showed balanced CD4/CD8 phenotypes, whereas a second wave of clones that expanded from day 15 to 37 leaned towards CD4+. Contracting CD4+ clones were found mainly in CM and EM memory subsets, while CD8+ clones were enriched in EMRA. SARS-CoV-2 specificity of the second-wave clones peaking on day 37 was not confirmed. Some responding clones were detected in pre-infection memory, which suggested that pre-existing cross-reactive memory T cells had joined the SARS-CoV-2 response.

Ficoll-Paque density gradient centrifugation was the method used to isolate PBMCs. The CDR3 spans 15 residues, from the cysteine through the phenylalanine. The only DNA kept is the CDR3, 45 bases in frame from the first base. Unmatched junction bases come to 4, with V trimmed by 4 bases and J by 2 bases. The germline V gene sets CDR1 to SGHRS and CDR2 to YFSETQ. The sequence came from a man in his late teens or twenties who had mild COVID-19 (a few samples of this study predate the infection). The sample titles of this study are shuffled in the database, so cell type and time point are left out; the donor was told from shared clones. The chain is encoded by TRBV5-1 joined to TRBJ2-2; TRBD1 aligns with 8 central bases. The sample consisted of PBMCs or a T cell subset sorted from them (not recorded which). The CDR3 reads CASSVDRANTGELFF. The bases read TGCGCCAGCAGCGTGGACAGGGCCAACACCGGGGAGCTGTTTTTT.